One and the same sample provided the 4 T cell receptor beta chains below, sequenced in a study of T cells in women clearing cervical HPV infection. Profiling relied on immunoSEQ multiplex PCR, and the TCRdb table lists in-frame clones only, not all of them. This table lists approximately 41,000 clones. The sequencing sample was made of blood buffy coat. The receptor set was obtained from a woman between 18 and 70 years old with a cervical HPV16 infection that either progressed to CIN3+ or cleared (not recorded which).

Points on this clone: The read ends 3 residues shy of where the CDR3 ends; the end is completed using the germline J gene. The chain has TRBV10-3 and TRBJ1-6; 8 positions match TRBD1. With 0 bases clipped from V and 7 bases from J, the junction kept 2 bases outside the gene matches. The CDR3 loop spans 15 amino acids. Germline CDR1 ENHRY, CDR2 SYGVKD. Partial CDR3 DNA: TGTGCCATCAGTGAGTCGGACAGGGAAAATTCACCC. It codes for CAISESDRENSP. The full-length CDR3 reads as CAISESDRENSPLHF.

Comment on this clone: The read ends 3 residues before the CDR3 terminus; that terminus is restored from the germline J gene. This chain uses TRBV7-2 with TRBJ2-1, with 7 positions matching TRBD2. The CDR3 totals 15 residues. V trimming: 2 bases; J trimming: 2 bases; junction bases outside the gene matches: 3. The germline CDR1 and CDR2 sequences are SGHTA and FQGNSA. The CDR3 is CASSLSGTAYNEQFF. The sequenced part of the CDR3 DNA is TGTGCCAGCAGCTTAAGCGGGACCGCCTACAATGAG.

On this clone: Read coverage stops 3 residues before the CDR3 terminus; the germline J gene supplies the remainder. The chain uses TRBV20-1 and TRBJ1-2; 9 nucleotides line up with TRBD1. The length of the CDR3 is 17 residues. The V gene end was trimmed by 4 bases and the J gene end by 5 bases; junction bases not matched to a gene: 17. The germline V gene has CDR1 DFQATT and CDR2 SNEGSKA (reference sequence). CDR3 bases read: TGCAGTGCTAAGAGGCCTGGACAGGGGTTGGGAGGGTATGGC. Encoded protein: CSAKRPGQGLGGYG. The whole CDR3 protein reads CSAKRPGQGLGGYGYTF.

Notes on this clone: The read terminates 3 residues ahead of where the CDR3 ends, so the germline J gene completes it. The gene calls are TRBV20-1 and TRBJ2-3; maybe TRBD2 (5 bases). Germline V gene sequence: CDR1 DFQATT, CDR2 SNEGSKA (reference sequence). Trimming stripped 3 bases from V and 1 base from J, with 14 bases between. CDR3 length: 15 residues. The part of the CDR3 DNA that was read is TGCAGTGCTAGGGTCGGGGAGTGGGGCACAGATACG. It encodes CSARVGEWGTDT. The whole CDR3 protein is CSARVGEWGTDTQYF.